The 32 T cell receptor beta chains listed next were all sequenced from one sample in a study of cytomegalovirus exposure and HLA in healthy donors. Amplification used 60 Vbeta primers and 13 Jbeta primers. Clones were sequenced by immunoSEQ multiplex PCR, and TCRdb holds only the in-frame ones, with some missing. The profile shows 100,000 to 150,000 clones, around four fifths of them singletons. The sample was PBMCs. These TCRs come from a man aged 25 to 40 in good health and CMV-seropositive.

This rearrangement joins TRBV7-8 to TRBJ1-5; 7 positions match TRBD1. The V gene end was trimmed by 5 bases and the J gene end by 9 bases; junction bases not matched to a gene: 13. Germline CDR1 and CDR2: SGHVS and FQNEAQ. The CDR3 consists of 15 residues. The CDR3, as DNA: TGTGCCAGCAGCGGATGGGACAGCCCAATCACGCCCCAGCATTTT. Amino acids: CASSGWDSPITPQHF.

V usage is TRBV19 and J usage is TRBJ1-2; TRBD1 matches at 11 bases. Germline V gene lookup returns CDR1 LNHDA and CDR2 SQIVND (reference sequence). J gave up 4 bases and V 1 base, and 2 bases lay outside the gene matches. The CDR3 length is 15 residues. CDR3: CASSIAGTGGYGYTF. CDR3 DNA sequence: TGTGCCAGTAGTATAGCCGGGACAGGGGGCTATGGCTACACCTTC.

The rearrangement uses TRBV11-2 and TRBJ2-2, with D tentatively TRBD1 (5 bases). CDR3 length equals 16 residues. Germline-derived CDR1 and CDR2 are SGHAT and FQNNGV. Trimming cost V 5 bases and J 0 bases, with 13 bases left between them. CDR3 sequence reads: CASSRSTGSNTGELFF. CDR3 nucleotides: TGTGCCAGCAGCCGCTCAACAGGCTCGAACACCGGGGAGCTGTTTTTT.

The genes are TRBV5-1 and TRBJ1-2, with 9 bases fitting TRBD1. V dropped 8 bases and J dropped 1; count of bases not matched to a gene: 6. The germline V gene encodes CDR1 SGHRS and CDR2 YFSETQ. CDR3 length: 14 residues. CDR3 region: CASNRGPGNYGYTF. The CDR3 nucleotides are TGCGCCAGTAACAGGGGGCCGGGTAACTATGGCTACACCTTC.

The chain has TRBV5-1 and TRBJ1-1; no firm D call. The CDR3 contains 13 residues. From germline, CDR1 is SGHRS and CDR2 YFSETQ. V was shortened by 0 bases and J by 8 bases, with 11 bases between the two germline ends. The CDR3 region has the DNA TGCGCCAGCAGCTTGGGTTTCGGGATGGAAGCTTTCTTT. Protein sequence: CASSLGFGMEAFF.

The chain links TRBV4-3 to TRBJ2-7; possibly TRBD2 for D (5 bases). The CDR3 is made up of 16 amino acids. Trimming pared 0 bases from V and 4 bases from J, leaving 16 bases between. Germline CDR1 and CDR2: LGHNA and YSLEER. The DNA of the CDR3 is TGCGCCAGCAGCCAAGATCTCGGGGTAGCTAGGTACGAGCAGTACTTC. This gives the protein CASSQDLGVARYEQYF.

V is TRBV7-2 and J is TRBJ1-2; no reliable D call. V was clipped by 0 bases and J by 8 bases, with 4 bases between them. Germline lookup yields CDR1 SGHTA and CDR2 FQGNSA. There are 11 residues in the CDR3. The CDR3 DNA is TGTGCCAGCAGCTTAGCCCGGGGCTACACCTTC. Its translation: CASSLARGYTF.

This sequence joins TRBV5-1 and TRBJ2-7, with 8 nucleotides matching TRBD2. This CDR3 is built from 14 residues. Germline V gives CDR1 SGHRS, CDR2 YFSETQ. The V gene end was trimmed by 2 bases and the J gene end by 2 bases; junction bases not matched to a gene: 3. The CDR3 nucleotides read TGCGCCAGCAGCTTTAGCGGGACCCCCTACGAGCAGTACTTC. This encodes CASSFSGTPYEQYF.

The J gene is TRBJ2-2, the V gene TRBV18, with TRBD1 matching 9 bases. After removal of 3 bases from V and 6 bases from J, the junction contained 5 bases not matched to a gene. The CDR3 length is 15 residues. Germline values: CDR1 KGHSH, CDR2 LQKENI. The CDR3 here is CASSPGQGLSGELFF. In DNA form, the CDR3 reads TGTGCCAGCTCACCTGGACAGGGGCTTTCCGGGGAGCTGTTTTTT.

This clone turned up a few times. This chain uses TRBV27 with TRBJ2-7; maybe TRBD1 (6 bases). CDR1 and CDR2 (germline): MNHEY, SMNVEV (reference sequence). The V end was cut by 5 bases, the J end by 6 bases, with 20 bases between. This CDR3 spans 15 amino acids. The CDR3 nucleotides are TGTGCCAGCAGTGCAAAGCCAACCGGGACAATCGAGCAGTACTTC. Its translation: CASSAKPTGTIEQYF.

The chain couples TRBV5-1 to TRBJ2-1, with no clear D. V lost 1 base, J lost 4 bases, and 18 bases lay in between. CDR1 and CDR2 from the germline V gene are SGHRS and YFSETQ. The CDR3 contains 17 residues. The CDR3 loop reads CASSLTLSRTGYNEQFF. The CDR3 nucleotides are TGCGCCAGCAGCTTGACCCTCTCCCGCACCGGGTACAATGAGCAGTTCTTC.

The gene calls are TRBV19 and TRBJ2-1, with TRBD2 identical over 13 bases. The CDR3 is 16 amino acids. Looked up from germline, CDR1 is LNHDA and CDR2 is SQIVND (reference sequence). V shed 7 bases, J shed 0 bases, and the junction held 3 bases outside the gene matches. CDR3 nucleotide sequence: TGTGCCAGTACCCGGACTAGCGGGAGCTCCTACAATGAGCAGTTCTTC. Protein sequence: CASTRTSGSSYNEQFF. Together with reference TRBV19 and TRBJ2-1, the CDR3 gives the full variable domain: DGGITQSPKYLFRKEGQNVTLSCEQNLNHDAMYWYRQDPGQGLRLIYYSQIVNDFQKGDIAEGYSVSREKKESFPLTVTSAQKNPTAFYLCASTRTSGSSYNEQFFGPGTRLTVL.

The chain employs TRBV5-8 and TRBJ1-5, with D perhaps matching TRBD1 (6 bases). The CDR3 spans 17 residues. Trimming removed 0 bases from V and 0 bases from J, with 13 bases in between. CDR1 and CDR2 (germline): SGHTS, YDEGEE. CDR3 coding DNA: TGTGCCAGCAGCTTGGTGACAGGAGCTAATAGCAATCAGCCCCAGCATTTT. This gives the protein CASSLVTGANSNQPQHF.

The rearrangement uses TRBV5-1 and TRBJ2-7, with D maybe TRBD1 (6 bases). The CDR3 spans 14 residues. Per the germline V gene, CDR1 is SGHRS and CDR2 is YFSETQ. Trimming pared 4 bases from V and 2 bases from J, leaving 13 bases between. The chain's CDR3 is CASSQGQNPYEQYF. The CDR3 nucleotides are TGCGCCAGCAGCCAAGGACAGAACCCCTACGAGCAGTACTTC.

The chain has TRBV5-1 and TRBJ2-1; perhaps TRBD2 as D (6 bases). The CDR3 length is 15 residues. Germline lookup yields CDR1 SGHRS and CDR2 YFSETQ. Trimming left V 5 bases short and J 1 base short, with 13 bases between. The CDR3 protein is CASRIAEISYNEQFF. For the CDR3, the DNA is TGCGCCAGCAGAATAGCGGAAATTTCCTACAATGAGCAGTTCTTC.

This chain links TRBV9 with TRBJ1-3, with 7 bases that match TRBD1. Germline CDR1 SGDLS, CDR2 YYNGEE. The CDR3 runs 16 residues. V lost 4 bases and J lost 0; bases outside the gene matches: 7. The CDR3 loop reads CASSPRTGSSGNTIYF. CDR3 in DNA: TGTGCCAGCAGCCCCCGGACAGGAAGCTCTGGAAACACCATATATTTT.

V and J are TRBV7-2 and TRBJ2-4, with D possibly being TRBD2 (7 bases). The CDR3 contains 14 residues. V lost 5 bases and J lost 5, with 13 bases in between. Per germline, CDR1 SGHTA and CDR2 FQGNSA. The DNA for the CDR3 is TGTGCCAGCAGCCCCCCCGGGGGGCAAAACATTCAGTACTTC. This sequence encodes CASSPPGGQNIQYF.

The gene calls are TRBV6-6 and TRBJ1-1; D remains ambiguous. The CDR3 is 14 amino acids. CDR1 is MNHNY, CDR2 SVGAGI, per germline (reference sequence). V dropped 4 bases and J dropped 1 base, with 10 bases sitting between them. In nucleotides, the CDR3 is TGTGCCAGCAGTTCCATCACAAAGAACACTGAAGCTTTCTTT. Translation gives CASSSITKNTEAFF.

The chain carries TRBV27 and TRBJ1-4; maybe TRBD1 (5 bases). The germline V and J ends were trimmed by 2 bases and 7 bases, with 17 bases remaining between them. Germline V lookup: CDR1 MNHEY, CDR2 SMNVEV (reference sequence). This CDR3 spans 16 amino acids. DNA for the CDR3: TGTGCCAGCAGTTTACAGGGACGCCGACTAGCTGAAAAACTGTTTTTT. Translated: CASSLQGRRLAEKLFF.

This clone was observed once. This chain links TRBV27 with TRBJ1-1; D remains unclear. The CDR3 spans 14 residues. Deletions cut 4 bases from V and 0 bases from J, with 9 bases between. Germline loops: CDR1 MNHEY, CDR2 SMNVEV (reference sequence). In DNA form, the CDR3 reads TGTGCCAGCAGTTATACGACACTGAACACTGAAGCTTTCTTT. This sequence encodes CASSYTTLNTEAFF.

The rearrangement uses TRBV10-3 and TRBJ2-7, with D maybe TRBD2 (5 bases). Trimming took off 3 bases at V and 6 bases at J, with 9 bases between the two ends. The germline V gene has CDR1 ENHRY and CDR2 SYGVKD. This CDR3 is 12 amino acids long. The CDR3 region is CAISEASTEQYF. The CDR3 region has the DNA TGTGCCATCAGTGAAGCTAGCACCGAGCAGTACTTC.

Only a few counts were recorded for this clone. A read error may account for a junction end that differs from germline. V gene TRBV25-1 combines with J gene TRBJ2-7; 9 bases are a match to TRBD2. The CDR3 is 13 residues long. From germline, CDR1 is MGHDK and CDR2 SYGVNS. The CDR3 nucleotides are TGTGCCAGCAGTGAAGAACTAGCGGGCCTTTTCGACTTC. It specifies CASSEELAGLFDF.

The rearrangement links TRBV5-1 to TRBJ2-6, with TRBD1 matching over 9 bases. CDR3 size: 17 residues. Germline V gene lookup returns CDR1 SGHRS and CDR2 YFSETQ. Trimming took 4 bases from V and 3 from J; bases not matched to a gene: 8. The CDR3 nucleotides are TGCGCCAGCAGCCACCGGGACAGGGTCGGTGGGGCCAACGTCCTGACTTTC. Amino acids: CASSHRDRVGGANVLTF.

The J gene is TRBJ2-7, the V gene TRBV9; D is ambiguous. The CDR3 length is 12 residues. Germline V gene lookup returns CDR1 SGDLS and CDR2 YYNGEE. V was pared by 7 bases and J by 7 bases, with 15 bases between. CDR3 nucleotides: TGTGCCAGCTTTTCAGACACCTTGGAGCAGTACTTC. Translated, it gives CASFSDTLEQYF.

V and J are TRBV7-2 and TRBJ1-1; 12 bases fit TRBD1. This CDR3 is built from 19 residues. Germline CDR1 reads SGHTA; CDR2 reads FQGNSA. V dropped 5 bases and J dropped 0; count of bases not matched to a gene: 13. CDR3 DNA: TGTGCCAGCAGCGCGGGACAGGGGGCGCTTGGACCATTGAACACTGAAGCTTTCTTT. This gives the protein CASSAGQGALGPLNTEAFF.

The rearrangement joins TRBV4-2 to TRBJ2-7, with 8 bases fitting TRBD1. Germline lookup yields CDR1 LGHNA and CDR2 YNFKEQ. The CDR3 has 17 amino acids. J gave up 5 bases and V 0 bases, and 12 bases lay outside the gene matches. The CDR3 spells CASSQDGDRSLRNEQYF. Here the CDR3 DNA reads TGTGCCAGCAGCCAAGATGGGGACAGGAGTCTGAGGAACGAGCAGTACTTC.

This clone was recorded only once. One end of the junction is discordant with germline, which a read error may explain. The chain couples TRBV4-3 to TRBJ2-1; 12 bases are shared with TRBD2. CDR3 size: 16 residues. The V gene's germline CDR1 is LGHNA and CDR2 YSLEER. CDR3 sequence: CASSQDSTSGRPERFF. CDR3 nucleotides: TGCGCCAGCAGCCAAGATTCAACTAGCGGGAGGCCTGAGCGGTTCTTC.

The rearrangement links TRBV7-3 to TRBJ2-3, with D possibly being TRBD1 (6 bases). Per the germline V gene, CDR1 is SGHTA and CDR2 is FQGTGA. V shed 0 bases and J shed 5 bases, with 12 bases lying between them. The length of the CDR3 is 15 residues. CDR3 residues: CASSLTGGRLDTQYF. In nucleotides, the CDR3 is TGTGCCAGCAGCTTAACAGGGGGACGGCTAGATACGCAGTATTTT.

The rearrangement joins TRBV6-5 to TRBJ1-5, with D possibly being TRBD1 (6 bases). CDR1 and CDR2 (germline): MNHEY, SVGAGI. V was shortened by 6 bases and J by 6 bases, with 12 bases between the two germline ends. This CDR3 contains 13 residues. The CDR3 DNA reads as TGTGCCAGCAGACGACAGGCTGGTCAGCCCCAGCATTTT. Its translation is CASRRQAGQPQHF.

The chain employs TRBV5-1 and TRBJ2-7; 9 bases align to TRBD2. The CDR3 is 15 amino acids. Germline CDR1 is SGHRS and CDR2 is YFSETQ. Germline trimming cut 4 bases from V and 2 bases from J; bases unmatched to any gene: 7. In DNA form, the CDR3 reads TGCGCCAGCAGCCCCAGGACTAGCGTAGCCTACGAGCAGTACTTC. This gives the protein CASSPRTSVAYEQYF.

The gene calls are TRBV7-9 and TRBJ2-1; D is possibly TRBD2 (7 bases). This CDR3 comprises 18 residues. Trimming left V 5 bases short and J 6 bases short, with 26 bases between. Germline V CDR1 and CDR2: SEHNR, FQNEAQ (reference sequence). The CDR3 here is CASSPGEGEGLRRNEQFF. The CDR3 DNA reads TGTGCCAGCAGCCCTGGGGAGGGGGAAGGTCTTCGGCGCAATGAGCAGTTCTTC.

The chain uses TRBV27 and TRBJ2-1; 8 bases map to TRBD2. Germline V gene sequence: CDR1 MNHEY, CDR2 SMNVEV (reference sequence). The ends lost 2 bases at V and 5 bases at J; junction bases unmatched: 8. The CDR3 sequence is 16 residues long. CDR3 in amino acids: CASSLESGRKDNEQFF. The CDR3 region has the DNA TGTGCCAGCAGTTTAGAGAGCGGGAGAAAGGACAATGAGCAGTTCTTC.